This TCR beta chain was observed in a study of shared clonotypes between healthy human individuals. Those who donated were healthy HIV-negative adults, with no recent acute infections or vaccinations reported. Among the donors, all were Caucasian adults who lived in Nashville, Tennessee. The CDR3 has 13 residues. The germline gives CDR1 GTSNPN, CDR2 SVGIG (reference sequence). Trimming pared 0 bases from V and 8 bases from J, leaving 13 bases between. This table comes from immunoSEQ multiplex PCR, and its TCRdb copy is limited to in-frame clones, with some not included. This table has approximately 1.4 million clones, nearly 99% appearing once. Study-wide results and caveats: Between a few donors, naive CD4 clonotypes were shared at a level of about 5%. Rarefaction showed that sequencing of sorted subsets was incomplete (despite large depth).

A note on this clone: The target antigen is unknown.

The receptor was derived from a man in his thirties or forties in good health. The source material was naive CD4+ T cells sorted from blood. Subset in this sample: CD45RA+ positively selected. The rearrangement joins TRBV30 to TRBJ1-1; the D is unclear. The CDR3 sequence is CAWSVWPPGEAFF. CDR3 coding DNA: TGTGCCTGGAGTGTATGGCCTCCTGGAGAAGCTTTCTTT.